Listed below are T cell receptor beta chains from one sample, sequenced in a study of T cells in Graves' hyperthyroidism and ophthalmopathy. One entry per CDR3 protein results from TCRdb running MiXCR on the multiplex PCR reads. The sample yields roughly 800,000 distinct CDR3 sequences, about two fifths seen once. Material: blood. These receptors were obtained from a man between 18 and 35 years old with Graves' hyperthyroidism. The CDR3 runs from the conserved cysteine through the conserved F or W. Each record gives: J gene, V gene, CDR3 protein.

TRBJ2-7,TRBV5-1,CASSLDGPGYEQYF
TRBJ2-7,TRBV19,CASRATNGYEQYF
TRBJ2-7,TRBV2,CASSGAAGGYNEQYF
TRBJ2-2,TRBV13,CASSQDSFTGELFF
TRBJ2-5,TRBV9,CASSQAQGVGTQYF
TRBJ1-6,TRBV20-1,CSAEKGNSPLHF
TRBJ2-2,TRBV14,CASRTDGTGELFF
TRBJ2-2,TRBV28,CASSPGQVWGTGELFF
TRBJ1-5,TRBV7-2,CASSQEGVVVQPQHF
TRBJ1-5,TRBV10-3,CATGTGGADQPQHF
TRBJ2-7,TRBV12-3/TRBV12-4,CASSWTHYEQYF
TRBJ1-1,TRBV24-1,CATSDLQGGLVTEAFF
TRBJ2-7,TRBV20-1,CSARAQLYEQYF
TRBJ2-7,TRBV7-9,CASSVGQGTEQYF
TRBJ2-7,TRBV9,CASSVNGQADEQYF
TRBJ1-4,TRBV10-3,CASNLGSHGTSSEKLFF
TRBJ2-5,TRBV10-2,CASGQGAETQYF
TRBJ2-5,TRBV12-3/TRBV12-4,CASRTGVETQYF
TRBJ1-5,TRBV19,CASSSGPEAYQPQHF
TRBJ2-2,TRBV12-3/TRBV12-4,CASSFGVHTGELFF
TRBJ1-4,TRBV12-3/TRBV12-4,CASSLNPATNEKLFF
NA,TRBV7-9,CAGSGGGNEQFF
TRBJ2-7,TRBV19,CASTGDRGYEQYF
TRBJ2-7,TRBV9,CASSTGTAPYEQYF
TRBJ1-1,TRBV5-1,CASSLAAMGTEAFF
TRBJ1-1,TRBV28,CASSPAQRMGAEAFF
TRBJ1-1,TRBV7-9,CASSLSGFTTEAFF
TRBJ2-7,TRBV6-5,CASSEAFTRGGWYF
TRBJ2-7,TRBV2,CASSTPLGTGVDEQYF
TRBJ2-2,TRBV4-1,CASSQRVFAGELFF
TRBJ2-7,TRBV5-6,CASSPWRFDEQYF